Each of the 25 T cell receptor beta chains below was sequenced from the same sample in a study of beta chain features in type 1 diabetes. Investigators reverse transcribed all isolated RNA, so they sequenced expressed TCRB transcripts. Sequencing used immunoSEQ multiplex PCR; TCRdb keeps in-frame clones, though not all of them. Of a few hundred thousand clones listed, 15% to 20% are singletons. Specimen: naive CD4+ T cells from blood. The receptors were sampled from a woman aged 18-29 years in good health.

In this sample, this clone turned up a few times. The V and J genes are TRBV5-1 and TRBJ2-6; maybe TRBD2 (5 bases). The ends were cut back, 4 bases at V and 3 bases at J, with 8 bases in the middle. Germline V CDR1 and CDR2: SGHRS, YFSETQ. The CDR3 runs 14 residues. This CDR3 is CASSEGGGANVLTF. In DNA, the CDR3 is TGCGCCAGCAGCGAGGGTGGTGGGGCCAACGTCCTGACTTTC.

The DNA for the CDR3 is TGTGCCAGCAGGTATTCCCCATCTACCTACAATGAGCAGTTCTTC. This gives the protein CASRYSPSTYNEQFF. J is TRBJ2-1 and V is TRBV2; D is uncertain. CDR3 size: 15 residues. The V and J ends lost 6 bases and 2 bases respectively, with 14 bases between them. Looked up from germline, CDR1 is SNHLY and CDR2 is FYNNEI.

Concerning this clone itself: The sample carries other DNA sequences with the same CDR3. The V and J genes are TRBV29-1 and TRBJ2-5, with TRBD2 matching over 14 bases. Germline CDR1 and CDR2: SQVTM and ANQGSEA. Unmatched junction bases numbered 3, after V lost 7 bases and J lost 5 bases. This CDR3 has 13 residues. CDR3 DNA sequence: TGCAGCGGTCGACTAGCGGGAGGGGAGACCCAGTACTTC. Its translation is CSGRLAGGETQYF.

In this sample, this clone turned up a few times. The CDR3 loop is CASSPTSGKTDTQYF. DNA for the CDR3: TGTGCCAGCAGTCCGACTAGCGGGAAAACAGATACGCAGTATTTT. This chain joins TRBV25-1 and TRBJ2-3, with 11 positions matching TRBD2. J gave up 3 bases and V 5 bases, and 4 bases lay outside the gene matches. The CDR3 loop spans 15 amino acids. Germline V CDR1 and CDR2: MGHDK, SYGVNS.

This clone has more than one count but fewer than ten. In DNA, the CDR3 is TGCGCCAGCAGCCAATATAAGGACATCAGCCAGGGTCGAGGTACTGAAGCTTTCTTT. Translation: CASSQYKDISQGRGTEAFF. The genes are TRBV4-1 and TRBJ1-1; a possible D gene is TRBD1 (5 bases). The V end lost 2 bases, the J end lost 5 bases, and 27 bases lay between the germline ends. The V gene's germline CDR1 is MGHRA and CDR2 YSYEKL. The CDR3 consists of 19 residues.

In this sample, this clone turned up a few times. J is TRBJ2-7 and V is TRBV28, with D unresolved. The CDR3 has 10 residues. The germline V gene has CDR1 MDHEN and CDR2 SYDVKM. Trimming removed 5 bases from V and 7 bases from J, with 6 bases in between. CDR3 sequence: CASSTREQYF. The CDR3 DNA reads TGTGCCAGCAGTACGAGGGAGCAGTACTTC. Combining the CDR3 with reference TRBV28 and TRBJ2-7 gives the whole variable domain DVKVTQSSRYLVKRTGEKVFLECVQDMDHENMFWYRQDPGLGLRLIYFSYDVKMKEKGDIPEGYSVSREKKERFSLILESASTNQTSMYLCASSTREQYFGPGTRLTVT.

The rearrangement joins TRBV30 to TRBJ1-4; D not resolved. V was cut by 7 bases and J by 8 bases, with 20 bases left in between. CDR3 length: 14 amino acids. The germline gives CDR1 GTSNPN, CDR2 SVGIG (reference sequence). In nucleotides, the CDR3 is TGTGCCTCTACCCTTGGCACAGCTTGGGAAAAACTGTTTTTT. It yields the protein CASTLGTAWEKLFF.

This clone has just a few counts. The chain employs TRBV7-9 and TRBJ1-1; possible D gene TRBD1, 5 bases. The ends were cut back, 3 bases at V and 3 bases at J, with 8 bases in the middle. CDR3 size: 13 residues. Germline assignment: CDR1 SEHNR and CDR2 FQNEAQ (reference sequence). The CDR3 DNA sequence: TGTGCCAGCAGCTTGGGGCTGGACACTGAAGCTTTCTTT. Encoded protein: CASSLGLDTEAFF.

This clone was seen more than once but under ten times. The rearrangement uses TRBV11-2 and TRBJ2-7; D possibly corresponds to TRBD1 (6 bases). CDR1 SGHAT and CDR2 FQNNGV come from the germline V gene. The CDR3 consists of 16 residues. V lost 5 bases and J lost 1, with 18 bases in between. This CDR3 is CASSPPTGHQSYEQYF. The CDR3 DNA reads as TGTGCCAGCAGCCCCCCCACAGGGCACCAGTCCTACGAGCAGTACTTC.

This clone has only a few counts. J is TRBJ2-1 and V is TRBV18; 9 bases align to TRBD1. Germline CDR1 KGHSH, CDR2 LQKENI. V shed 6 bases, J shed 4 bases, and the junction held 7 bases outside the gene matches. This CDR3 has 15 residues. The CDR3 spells CASSIPGTGYNEQFF. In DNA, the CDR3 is TGTGCCAGCTCCATCCCCGGGACAGGGTACAATGAGCAGTTCTTC.

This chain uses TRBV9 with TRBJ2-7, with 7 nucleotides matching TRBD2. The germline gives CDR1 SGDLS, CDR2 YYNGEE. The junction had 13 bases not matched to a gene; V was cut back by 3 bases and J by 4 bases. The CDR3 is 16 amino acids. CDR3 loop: CASSAHAASGGYEQYF. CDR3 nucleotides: TGTGCCAGCAGCGCCCACGCAGCTAGCGGAGGGTACGAGCAGTACTTC. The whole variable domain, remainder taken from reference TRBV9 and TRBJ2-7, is DSGVTQTPKHLITATGQRVTLRCSPRSGDLSVYWYQQSLDQGLQFLIQYYNGEERAKGNILERFSAQQFPDLHSELNLSSLELGDSALYFCASSAHAASGGYEQYFGPGTRLTVT.

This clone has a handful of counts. This CDR3 reads CSVVAAEGDTGANVLTF. CDR3 sequence (DNA): TGCAGCGTTGTAGCAGCCGAGGGGGATACTGGGGCCAACGTCCTGACTTTC. The chain joins TRBV29-1 to TRBJ2-6; possible D gene TRBD1, 6 bases. This CDR3 has 17 amino acids. Germline V lookup: CDR1 SQVTM, CDR2 ANQGSEA. The V end was cut by 4 bases, the J end by 2 bases, with 18 bases between.

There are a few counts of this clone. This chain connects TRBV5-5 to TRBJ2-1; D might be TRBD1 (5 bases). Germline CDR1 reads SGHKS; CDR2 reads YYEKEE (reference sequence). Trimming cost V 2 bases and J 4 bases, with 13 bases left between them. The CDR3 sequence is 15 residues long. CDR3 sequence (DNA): TGTGCCAGCAGCTTCGACAGAGGAGTTTACAATGAGCAGTTCTTC. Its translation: CASSFDRGVYNEQFF.

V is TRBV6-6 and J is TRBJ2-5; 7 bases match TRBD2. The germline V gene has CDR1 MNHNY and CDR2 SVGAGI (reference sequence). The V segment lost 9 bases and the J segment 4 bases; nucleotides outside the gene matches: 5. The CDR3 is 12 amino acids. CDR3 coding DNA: TGTGCCAGTATTGGGGGGGGAGAGACCCAGTACTTC. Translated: CASIGGGETQYF.

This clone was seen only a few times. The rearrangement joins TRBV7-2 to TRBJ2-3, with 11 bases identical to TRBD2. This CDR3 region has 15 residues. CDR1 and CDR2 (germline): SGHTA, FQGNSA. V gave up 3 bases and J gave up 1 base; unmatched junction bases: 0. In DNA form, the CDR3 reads TGTGCCAGCAGCTTGGGACTAGCGGGCACAGATACGCAGTATTTT. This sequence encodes CASSLGLAGTDTQYF.

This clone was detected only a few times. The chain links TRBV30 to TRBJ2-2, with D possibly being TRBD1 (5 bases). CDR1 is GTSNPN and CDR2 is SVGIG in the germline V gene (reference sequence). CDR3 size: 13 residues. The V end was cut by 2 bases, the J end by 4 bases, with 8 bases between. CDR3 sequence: CAWSRGSTGELFF. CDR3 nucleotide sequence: TGTGCCTGGAGTAGGGGTAGCACCGGGGAGCTGTTTTTT.

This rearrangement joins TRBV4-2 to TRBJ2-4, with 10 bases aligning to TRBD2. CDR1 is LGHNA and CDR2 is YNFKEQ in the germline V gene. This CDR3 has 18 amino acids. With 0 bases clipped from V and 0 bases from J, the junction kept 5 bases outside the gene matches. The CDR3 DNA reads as TGTGCCAGCAGCCAAGAAGGTCTAGCGGGAGTAGCCAAAAACATTCAGTACTTC. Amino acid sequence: CASSQEGLAGVAKNIQYF.

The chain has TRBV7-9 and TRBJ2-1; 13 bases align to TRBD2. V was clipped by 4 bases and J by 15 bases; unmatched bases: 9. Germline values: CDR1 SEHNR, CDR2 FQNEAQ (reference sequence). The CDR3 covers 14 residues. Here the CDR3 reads CASSWGLAGSFVFF. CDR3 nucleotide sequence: TGTGCCAGCAGCTGGGGACTAGCGGGATCTTTCGTGTTCTTC. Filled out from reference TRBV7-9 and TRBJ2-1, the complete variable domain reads DTGVSQNPRHKITKRGQNVTFRCDPISEHNRLYWYRQTLGQGPEFLTYFQNEAQLEKSRLLSDRFSAERPKGSFSTLEIQRTEQGDSAMYLCASSWGLAGSFVFFGPGTRLTVL.

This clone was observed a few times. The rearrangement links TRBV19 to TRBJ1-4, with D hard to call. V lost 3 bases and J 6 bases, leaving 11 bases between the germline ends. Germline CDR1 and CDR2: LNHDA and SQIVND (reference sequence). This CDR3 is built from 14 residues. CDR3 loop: CASSMFPLDEKLFF. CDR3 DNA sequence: TGTGCCAGTAGTATGTTCCCACTGGATGAAAAACTGTTTTTT.

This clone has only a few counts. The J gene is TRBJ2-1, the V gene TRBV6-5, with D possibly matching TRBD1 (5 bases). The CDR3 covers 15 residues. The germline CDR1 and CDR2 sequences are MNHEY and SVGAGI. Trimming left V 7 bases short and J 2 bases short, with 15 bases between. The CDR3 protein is CASTLGAGTYNEQFF. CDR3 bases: TGTGCCAGCACCTTAGGGGCTGGGACCTACAATGAGCAGTTCTTC.

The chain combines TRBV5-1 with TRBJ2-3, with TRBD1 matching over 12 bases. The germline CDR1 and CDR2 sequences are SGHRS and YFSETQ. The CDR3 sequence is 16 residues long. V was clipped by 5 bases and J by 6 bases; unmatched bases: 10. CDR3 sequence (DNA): TGCGCCAGCAGTTCCCCGGGACAGGGGGCAGCGGATACGCAGTATTTT. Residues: CASSSPGQGAADTQYF.

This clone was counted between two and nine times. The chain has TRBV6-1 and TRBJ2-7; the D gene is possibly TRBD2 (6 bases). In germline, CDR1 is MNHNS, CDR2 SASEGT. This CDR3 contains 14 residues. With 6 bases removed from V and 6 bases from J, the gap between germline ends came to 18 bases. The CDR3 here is CASRPTRGTGEQYF. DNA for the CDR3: TGTGCCAGCAGACCGACTAGGGGTACTGGCGAGCAGTACTTC.

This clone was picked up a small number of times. CDR3 in amino acids: CASSETQGSYTF. CDR3 DNA sequence: TGTGCCAGCAGTGAAACCCAGGGGAGCTACACCTTC. The V gene is TRBV2, the J gene TRBJ1-2, with D perhaps matching TRBD1 (6 bases). The CDR3 has 12 residues. V shed 2 bases and J shed 9 bases, with 10 bases lying between them. Germline-derived CDR1 and CDR2 are SNHLY and FYNNEI. The full variable domain, rest sourced from reference TRBV2 and TRBJ1-2, is EPEVTQTPSHQVTQMGQEVILRCVPISNHLYFYWYRQILGQKVEFLVSFYNNEISEKSEIFDDQFSVERPDGSNFTLKIRSTKLEDSAMYFCASSETQGSYTFGSGTRLTVV.

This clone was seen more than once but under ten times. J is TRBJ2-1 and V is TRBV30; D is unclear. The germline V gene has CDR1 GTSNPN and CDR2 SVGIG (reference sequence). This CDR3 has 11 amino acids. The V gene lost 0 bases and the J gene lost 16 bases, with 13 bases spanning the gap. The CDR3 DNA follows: TGTGCCTGGAGTGTTGAGTCGGAACTATTCTTC. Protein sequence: CAWSVESELFF.

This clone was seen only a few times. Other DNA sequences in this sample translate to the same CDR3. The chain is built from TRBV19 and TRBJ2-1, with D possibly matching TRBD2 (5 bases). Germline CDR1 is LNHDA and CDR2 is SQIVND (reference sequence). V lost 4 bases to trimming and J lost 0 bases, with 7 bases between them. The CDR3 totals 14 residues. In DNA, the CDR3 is TGTGCCAGTAGTAGAGGGAGCTCCTACAATGAGCAGTTCTTC. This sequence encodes CASSRGSSYNEQFF.